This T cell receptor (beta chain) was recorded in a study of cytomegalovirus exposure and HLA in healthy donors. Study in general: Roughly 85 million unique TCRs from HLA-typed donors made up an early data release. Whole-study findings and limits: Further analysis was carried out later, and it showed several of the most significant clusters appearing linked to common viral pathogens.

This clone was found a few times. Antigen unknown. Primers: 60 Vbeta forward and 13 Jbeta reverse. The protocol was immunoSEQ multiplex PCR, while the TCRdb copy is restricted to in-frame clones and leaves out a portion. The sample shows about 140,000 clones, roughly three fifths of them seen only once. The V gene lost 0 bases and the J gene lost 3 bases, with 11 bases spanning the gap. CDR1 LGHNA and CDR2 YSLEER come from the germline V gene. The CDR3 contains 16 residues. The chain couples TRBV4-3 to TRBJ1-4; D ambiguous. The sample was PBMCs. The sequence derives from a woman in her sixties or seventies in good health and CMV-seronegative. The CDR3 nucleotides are TGCGCCAGCAGCCAAGACGCCACGGGTGCTAATGAAAAACTGTTTTTT. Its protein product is CASSQDATGANEKLFF.